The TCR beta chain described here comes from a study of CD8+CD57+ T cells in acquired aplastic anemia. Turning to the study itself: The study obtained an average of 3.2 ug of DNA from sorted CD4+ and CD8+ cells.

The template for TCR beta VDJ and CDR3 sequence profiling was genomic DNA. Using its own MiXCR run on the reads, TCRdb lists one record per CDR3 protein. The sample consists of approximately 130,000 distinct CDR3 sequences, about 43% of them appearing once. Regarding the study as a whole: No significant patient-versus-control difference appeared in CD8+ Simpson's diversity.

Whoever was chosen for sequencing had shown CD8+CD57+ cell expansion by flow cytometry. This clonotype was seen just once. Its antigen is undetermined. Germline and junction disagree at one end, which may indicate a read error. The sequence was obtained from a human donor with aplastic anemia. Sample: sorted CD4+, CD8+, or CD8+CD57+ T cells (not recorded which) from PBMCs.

CDR3 nucleotide sequence: TGCAGCGTGGGAGGACAGGGAAACTGTGGCTACACCTTC. Translating gives CSVGGQGNCGYTF. V gene TRBV29-1 combines with J gene TRBJ1-2; 8 positions match TRBD1. The CDR3 is made up of 13 amino acids. Germline-derived CDR1 and CDR2 are SQVTM and ANQGSEA.